A selection of T cell receptor beta chains follows, all from one sample in a study of T-cell memory formation after mild COVID-19. TCRdb recomputed calls from the 5' RACE reads with MiXCR, one row per CDR3 protein. The table includes under 550,000 distinct CDR3 sequences, more than 15% detected once. Sequencing used PBMCs or a T cell subset sorted from them (not recorded which). These receptors all come from a man aged 18 to 35 who had mild COVID-19 (a few samples of this study predate the infection). Cell type and time point are not known. Both conserved end residues are part of each CDR3. Each record gives: J gene, V gene, D gene, clone size, CDR3 protein, CDR3 DNA. D genes are given only for firm matches. A row's size may be missing; if present it is once, few, many or a size class.

>TRBJ1-1|TRBV7-3|NA|many
CASSHDRWTEAFF
TGTGCCAGCAGCCACGACAGATGGACTGAAGCTTTCTTT
>TRBJ1-6|TRBV7-2|NA|many
CASSLGRNSYNSPLHF
TGTGCCAGCAGCCTGGGACGGAACTCCTATAATTCACCCCTCCACTTT
>TRBJ2-7|TRBV5-1|NA|few
CASSLGRWYEQYF
TGCGCCAGCAGCTTGGGCAGATGGTACGAGCAGTACTTC
>TRBJ1-1|TRBV7-3|NA|few
CASSARAMNTEAFF
TGTGCCAGCAGCGCCAGGGCAATGAACACTGAAGCTTTCTTT
>TRBJ1-2|TRBV24-1|NA|once
CATMVRYGYTF
TGTGCCACCATGGTTCGATATGGCTACACCTTC
>TRBJ2-2|TRBV4-1|TRBD1|NA
CASSRLGEGQGPGELFF
TGCGCCAGCAGCCGGCTAGGAGAGGGACAGGGTCCCGGGGAGCTGTTTTTT
>TRBJ2-3|TRBV24-1|NA|NA
CATQDGGRDTQYF
TGTGCCACTCAGGACGGGGGCCGGGATACGCAGTATTTT
>TRBJ1-6|TRBV11-2|NA|NA
CASSLGSGRNSPLHF
TGTGCCAGCAGCTTAGGCTCTGGGCGGAATTCACCCCTCCACTTT
>TRBJ2-2|TRBV5-1|NA|NA
CASSLLGSNTGELFF
TGCGCCAGCAGCTTGTTGGGGTCTAACACCGGGGAGCTGTTTTTT
>TRBJ2-1|TRBV27|NA|NA
CASSLNLGSNNEQFF
TGTGCCAGCAGTTTGAATCTGGGTTCTAACAATGAGCAGTTCTTC
>TRBJ1-5|TRBV29-1|NA|few
CSVGEGTLDQPQHF
TGCAGCGTTGGGGAGGGGACACTTGATCAGCCCCAGCATTTT
>TRBJ2-7|TRBV5-5|NA|NA
CASSTPGTYYEQYF
TGTGCCAGCAGCACTCCCGGGACATACTACGAGCAGTACTTC
>TRBJ2-1|TRBV24-1|TRBD2|few
CATADGLAGNEQFF
TGTGCCACTGCCGACGGACTAGCGGGCAATGAGCAGTTCTTC
>TRBJ2-5|TRBV28|NA|NA
CASRSTGSEETQYF
TGTGCCAGCAGATCCACCGGGAGTGAAGAGACCCAGTACTTC